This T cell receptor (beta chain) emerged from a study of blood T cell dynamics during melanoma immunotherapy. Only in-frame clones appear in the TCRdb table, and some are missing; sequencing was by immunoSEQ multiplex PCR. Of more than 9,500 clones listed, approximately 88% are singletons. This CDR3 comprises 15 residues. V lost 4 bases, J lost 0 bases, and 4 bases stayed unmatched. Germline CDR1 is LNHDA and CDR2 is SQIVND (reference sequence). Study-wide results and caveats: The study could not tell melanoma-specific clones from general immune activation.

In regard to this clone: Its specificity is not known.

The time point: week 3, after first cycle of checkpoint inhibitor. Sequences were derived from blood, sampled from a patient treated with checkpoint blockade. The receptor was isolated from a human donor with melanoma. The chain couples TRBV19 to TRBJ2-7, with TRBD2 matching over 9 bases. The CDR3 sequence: CASSTSGALSYEQYF. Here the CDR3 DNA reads TGTGCCAGTAGTACTAGCGGGGCCCTCTCCTACGAGCAGTACTTC.